Below, 15 T cell receptor beta chains from the same sample are listed, as sequenced in a study of blood T cells in healthy people across ages. Using a J-beta primer mix together with a sample-barcoded 5' primer, a second PCR was run for roughly 6 to 12 cycles. TCRdb redid the calling of the 5' RACE reads with MiXCR, one entry per CDR3 protein. In the table there are approximately 780,000 distinct CDR3 sequences, roughly 24% of which are singletons. These same records also appear under a second study, on T cells of mothers and their children.

Sequenced material: blood. The receptors were sampled from a boy between 10 and 17 years old in good health.

This clonotype was found a few times. This sequence joins TRBV10-3 and TRBJ1-4, with D uncertain. Trimming cost V 3 bases and J 8 bases, with 16 bases left between them. The germline CDR1 and CDR2 sequences are ENHRY and SYGVKD. The CDR3 covers 15 residues. The CDR3 loop reads CAISDRQGRTEKLFF. The CDR3 DNA reads as TGTGCCATCAGTGATCGACAAGGAAGGACCGAAAAACTGTTTTTT.

The rearrangement joins TRBV20-1 to TRBJ1-3, with unresolved D. This CDR3 has 13 residues. V gave up 2 bases and J gave up 0 bases, with 5 bases separating them. The germline CDR1 and CDR2 sequences are DFQATT and SNEGSKA (reference sequence). CDR3: CSARSASGNTIYF. CDR3 sequence (DNA): TGCAGTGCTAGATCAGCCTCTGGAAACACCATATATTTT.

This clonotype was picked up a small number of times. The chain is built from TRBV7-6 and TRBJ1-3; TRBD1 is a possible D gene (5 bases). Germline loops: CDR1 SGHVS, CDR2 FNYEAQ. Deletions cut 5 bases from V and 2 bases from J, with 13 bases between. The CDR3 covers 15 residues. The CDR3 sequence is CASSPGTAPGNTIYF. DNA of the CDR3: TGTGCCAGCAGCCCCGGGACTGCTCCTGGAAACACCATATATTTT.

The CDR3 protein is CASSSTGVGTNEKLFF. The CDR3 DNA follows: TGTGCCAGCAGTTCGACAGGAGTGGGAACTAATGAAAAACTGTTTTTT. The chain recombines TRBV28 with TRBJ1-4, with TRBD1 as a possible D gene (6 bases). This CDR3 has 16 residues. Trimming stripped 4 bases from V and 1 base from J, with 13 bases between. Per the germline V gene, CDR1 is MDHEN and CDR2 is SYDVKM. Full variable domain (missing parts from reference TRBV28 and TRBJ1-4): DVKVTQSSRYLVKRTGEKVFLECVQDMDHENMFWYRQDPGLGLRLIYFSYDVKMKEKGDIPEGYSVSREKKERFSLILESASTNQTSMYLCASSSTGVGTNEKLFFGSGTQLSVL.

CDR3 sequence reads: CASSSPRGEQYF. DNA for the CDR3: TGTGCCAGCAGCTCACCCCGGGGCGAGCAGTACTTC. The V call is TRBV11-2, the J call TRBJ2-7; D may be TRBD2 (5 bases). The CDR3 spans 12 residues. Germline V gene data show CDR1 as SGHAT and CDR2 as FQNNGV. V was trimmed by 4 bases and J by 6 bases, leaving 10 bases between them. Complete variable domain (other parts from reference TRBV11-2 and TRBJ2-7): EAGVAQSPRYKIIEKRQSVAFWCNPISGHATLYWYQQILGQGPKLLIQFQNNGVVDDSQLPKDRFSAERLKGVDSTLKIQPAKLEDSAVYLCASSSPRGEQYFGPGTRLTVT.

The chain has TRBV4-2 and TRBJ1-2; D might be TRBD1 (5 bases). This CDR3 contains 15 residues. Germline assignment: CDR1 LGHNA and CDR2 YNFKEQ. The V gene lost 0 bases and the J gene lost 4 bases, with 12 bases spanning the gap. The CDR3 coding sequence is TGTGCCAGCAGCCAAGAAACGGGGCAGATCTATGGCTACACCTTC. Translation gives CASSQETGQIYGYTF.

This clonotype was recorded a few times. An end of the junction differs from the germline gene, which may be a read error. The rearrangement links TRBV4-2 to TRBJ2-4; TRBD1 matches at 9 bases. The CDR3 length is 14 residues. Per the germline V gene, CDR1 is LGHNA and CDR2 is YNFKEQ. The CDR3 DNA sequence: TGTGCCAGCAGCCAAGGACAGGGGGGGAACACTCAGTACTTC. Amino acids: CASSQGQGGNTQYF.

This clonotype has more than one count but fewer than ten. The chain carries TRBV20-1 and TRBJ2-1; D may be TRBD1 or TRBD2 (6 bases each). The CDR3 has 16 residues. Per the germline V gene, CDR1 is DFQATT and CDR2 is SNEGSKA (reference sequence). V lost 0 bases to trimming and J lost 4 bases, with 16 bases between them. This CDR3 reads CSARDFGGRGYNEQFF. The CDR3 nucleotides read TGCAGTGCTAGAGATTTCGGGGGCCGAGGATACAATGAGCAGTTCTTC.

This clonotype was picked up a small number of times. V gene TRBV20-1 combines with J gene TRBJ2-1; D remains unclear. This CDR3 comprises 11 residues. Per the germline V gene, CDR1 is DFQATT and CDR2 is SNEGSKA (reference sequence). V was trimmed by 4 bases and J by 6 bases, leaving 7 bases between them. The CDR3 coding sequence is TGCAGTGCTATTACTCTCAATGAGCAGTTCTTC. This translates into CSAITLNEQFF.

This chain connects TRBV20-1 to TRBJ2-1; 9 nucleotides match TRBD2. This CDR3 region has 15 residues. The ends lost 5 bases at V and 2 bases at J; junction bases unmatched: 7. Germline V gives CDR1 DFQATT, CDR2 SNEGSKA (reference sequence). The CDR3 bases are TGCAGTGCTCCCCTAGCGGGGCGAACCTACAATGAGCAGTTCTTC. Translated: CSAPLAGRTYNEQFF.

This clonotype was detected ten times or more. The chain combines TRBV3-1 with TRBJ2-1, with 8 bases that match TRBD2. The CDR3 has 14 amino acids. The V gene's germline CDR1 is LGHDT and CDR2 YNNKEL (reference sequence). J lost 5 bases, V lost 5 bases, and 5 bases had no gene match. CDR3 residues: CASSFRTSNNEQFF. The CDR3 DNA reads as TGTGCCAGCAGCTTCCGGACTAGCAACAATGAGCAGTTCTTC.

This clonotype was found a few times. The genes are TRBV25-1 and TRBJ2-5, with D possibly TRBD1 on 7 matching bases. CDR3 length: 15 residues. From germline, CDR1 is MGHDK and CDR2 SYGVNS. V was shortened by 3 bases and J by 5 bases, with 16 bases between the two germline ends. CDR3 sequence reads: CASSDPGQEGETQYF. Written as DNA, the CDR3 is TGTGCCAGCAGTGACCCTGGACAGGAGGGGGAGACCCAGTACTTC.

This clonotype has more than one count but fewer than ten. The J gene is TRBJ2-5, the V gene TRBV9; TRBD1 matches at 9 bases. CDR3 size: 15 residues. Unmatched junction bases numbered 5, after V lost 0 bases and J lost 5 bases. CDR1 is SGDLS, CDR2 YYNGEE, per germline. CDR3 sequence (DNA): TGTGCCAGCAGCGTAGAGACAGGGGGTATTGAGACCCAGTACTTC. The encoded protein is CASSVETGGIETQYF.

This clonotype came up a few times. The chain employs TRBV20-1 and TRBJ2-5; TRBD1 matches at 10 bases. The trim removed 5 bases at V and 5 bases at J, leaving 11 bases unmatched. The length of the CDR3 is 15 residues. Germline V gene lookup returns CDR1 DFQATT and CDR2 SNEGSKA (reference sequence). In nucleotides, the CDR3 is TGCAGTGCTTTAGGGGGGACAGGGGCCGAGGAGACCCAGTACTTC. As protein: CSALGGTGAEETQYF.

The V and J genes are TRBV7-9 and TRBJ2-5, with D tentatively TRBD2 (5 bases). The J call may be incorrect, as the DNA end agrees better with TRBJ2-1. This CDR3 contains 14 residues. Germline V gene lookup returns CDR1 SEHNR and CDR2 FQNEAQ (reference sequence). The CDR3 nucleotides are TGTGCCAGCAGCTTAGTTTCGGGATTCAATGAGCAGTTCTTC. Protein sequence: CASSLVSGFNEQFF.